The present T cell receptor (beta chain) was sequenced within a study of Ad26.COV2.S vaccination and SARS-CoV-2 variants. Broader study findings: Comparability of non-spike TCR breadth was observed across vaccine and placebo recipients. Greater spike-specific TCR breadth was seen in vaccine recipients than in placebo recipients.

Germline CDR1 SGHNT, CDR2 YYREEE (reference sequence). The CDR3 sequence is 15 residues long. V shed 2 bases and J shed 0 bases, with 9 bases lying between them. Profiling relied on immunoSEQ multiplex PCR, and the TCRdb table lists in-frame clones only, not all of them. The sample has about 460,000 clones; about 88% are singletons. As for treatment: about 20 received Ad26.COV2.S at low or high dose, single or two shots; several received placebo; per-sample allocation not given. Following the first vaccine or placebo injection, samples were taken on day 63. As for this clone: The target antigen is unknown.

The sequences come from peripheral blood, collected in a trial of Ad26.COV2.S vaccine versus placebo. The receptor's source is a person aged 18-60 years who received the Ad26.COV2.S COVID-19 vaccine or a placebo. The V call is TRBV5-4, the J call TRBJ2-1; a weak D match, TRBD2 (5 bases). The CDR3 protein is CASSLIGSSYNEQFF. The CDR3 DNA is TGTGCCAGCAGCTTAATAGGGAGCTCCTACAATGAGCAGTTCTTC. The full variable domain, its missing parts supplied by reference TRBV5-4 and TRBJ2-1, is ETGVTQSPTHLIKTRGQQVTLRCSSQSGHNTVSWYQQALGQGPQFIFQYYREEENGRGNFPPRFSGLQFPNYSSELNVNALELDDSALYLCASSLIGSSYNEQFFGPGTRLTVL.